This entry lists 21 T cell receptor beta chains sequenced from one sample in a study of cytomegalovirus exposure and HLA in healthy donors. Some clones are missing from TCRdb's copy, which holds only in-frame ones; the method was immunoSEQ multiplex PCR. The table lists about 64,000 clones, approximately 90% of them singletons. Sequenced material: PBMCs. All receptors come from a woman aged 18-30 years in good health and CMV-seronegative.

V and J are TRBV28 and TRBJ2-4, with D possibly matching TRBD2 (6 bases). Trimming removed 7 bases from V and 8 bases from J, with 21 bases in between. The length of the CDR3 is 15 residues. Germline CDR1 is MDHEN and CDR2 is SYDVKM. The CDR3 here is CASTGRQILADIQYF. CDR3 nucleotides: TGTGCCAGCACCGGTCGACAGATCTTAGCGGACATTCAGTACTTC.

The V call is TRBV30, the J call TRBJ2-1, with D uncertain. Trimming shortened V by 0 bases and J by 9 bases, and 6 bases separated the two germline ends. This CDR3 has 11 residues. CDR1 and CDR2 (germline): GTSNPN, SVGIG (reference sequence). The CDR3 reads CAWSVSVEQFF. DNA of the CDR3: TGTGCCTGGAGTGTGTCGGTTGAGCAGTTCTTC.

This clone has just one count. The rearrangement joins TRBV9 to TRBJ2-3; 8 bases agree with TRBD1. CDR1 and CDR2 from the germline V gene are SGDLS and YYNGEE. The ends lost 3 bases at V and 4 bases at J; junction bases unmatched: 7. The CDR3 consists of 15 residues. DNA for the CDR3: TGTGCCAGCAGCGGCATTCAGGGGGCGGCAGATACGCAGTATTTT. It is translated as CASSGIQGAADTQYF.

The chain's CDR3 is CASTRELPDTQYF. The CDR3 DNA sequence: TGTGCCAGCACGCGGGAACTGCCAGATACGCAGTATTTT. V is TRBV2 and J is TRBJ2-3, with a possible D match to TRBD2 (6 bases). The CDR3 runs 13 residues. The V gene's germline CDR1 is SNHLY and CDR2 FYNNEI. V was shortened by 7 bases and J by 4 bases, with 12 bases between the two germline ends.

The chain uses TRBV6-1 and TRBJ2-1; TRBD1 is a possible D gene (6 bases). The V end was cut by 2 bases, the J end by 10 bases, with 15 bases between. CDR3 size: 14 residues. Germline V gene data show CDR1 as MNHNS and CDR2 as SASEGT. In DNA, the CDR3 is TGTGCCAGCAGTGAACAGGGGAGTAGTCAGGAGCAGTTCTTC. It codes for CASSEQGSSQEQFF.

V gene TRBV18 combines with J gene TRBJ1-1; D uncertain. This CDR3 is built from 14 residues. Trimming removed 3 bases from V and 2 bases from J, with 10 bases in between. Germline V gene lookup returns CDR1 KGHSH and CDR2 LQKENI. CDR3 in DNA: TGTGCCAGCTCACCGCTACAGAGAAACACTGAAGCTTTCTTT. Amino acids: CASSPLQRNTEAFF.

The chain combines TRBV6-1 with TRBJ2-7, with TRBD2 matching over 8 bases. The CDR3 totals 15 residues. The germline CDR1 and CDR2 sequences are MNHNS and SASEGT. After removal of 6 bases from V and 3 bases from J, the junction contained 10 bases not matched to a gene. The CDR3 DNA sequence: TGTGCCAGCAGCGAACCGGGACTAGTGGGCTACGAGCAGTACTTC. Its translation: CASSEPGLVGYEQYF.

This chain links TRBV5-1 with TRBJ2-1; TRBD2 matches 9 bases. The germline CDR1 and CDR2 sequences are SGHRS and YFSETQ. Trimming at V came to 4 bases and at J to 0 bases, leaving 5 bases not matched to a gene. This CDR3 spans 16 amino acids. In DNA form, the CDR3 reads TGCGCCAGCAGCAAATTTAGCGGGAGCTCCTACAATGAGCAGTTCTTC. It codes for CASSKFSGSSYNEQFF.

The chain links TRBV7-7 to TRBJ2-3, with D possibly TRBD2 on 6 matching bases. CDR1 is SSHAT and CDR2 is FNYEAQ in the germline V gene (reference sequence). With 4 bases removed from V and 2 bases from J, the gap between germline ends came to 13 bases. The CDR3 extends over 15 amino acids. The CDR3 reads CASSSNLANTDTQYF. CDR3 DNA sequence: TGTGCCAGCAGCTCAAATCTAGCGAACACAGATACGCAGTATTTT. Full variable domain (missing parts from reference TRBV7-7 and TRBJ2-3): GAGVSQSPRYKVTKRGQDVTLRCDPISSHATLYWYQQALGQGPEFLTYFNYEAQPDKSGLPSDRFSAERPEGSISTLTIQRTEQRDSAMYRCASSSNLANTDTQYFGPGTRLTVL.

The chain couples TRBV30 to TRBJ2-1; 11 nucleotides align to TRBD2. This CDR3 spans 14 amino acids. The germline V gene has CDR1 GTSNPN and CDR2 SVGIG (reference sequence). Trimming removed 2 bases from V and 8 bases from J; junction bases left unmatched: 5. The CDR3 protein is CAWSLGLAGHEQFF. The CDR3 DNA is TGTGCCTGGAGTCTAGGACTAGCGGGCCATGAGCAGTTCTTC.

The gene calls are TRBV25-1 and TRBJ2-5; TRBD1 aligns across 10 bases. Per germline, CDR1 MGHDK and CDR2 SYGVNS. Trimming took 6 bases from V and 4 from J; bases not matched to a gene: 8. The CDR3 extends over 15 amino acids. As DNA, the CDR3 is TGTGCCAGCAGCCAAGGACAGGGGGAGGGAGAGACCCAGTACTTC. Translation: CASSQGQGEGETQYF.

This chain links TRBV7-7 with TRBJ2-2, with D possibly matching TRBD2 (6 bases). Germline V CDR1 and CDR2: SSHAT, FNYEAQ (reference sequence). The CDR3 is 15 amino acids. Trimming pared 6 bases from V and 5 bases from J, leaving 16 bases between. The chain's CDR3 is CASSHGLGRTGELFF. In nucleotides, the CDR3 is TGTGCCAGCAGTCACGGACTTGGGAGGACCGGGGAGCTGTTTTTT.

The J gene is TRBJ1-2, the V gene TRBV28; D may be TRBD1 (5 bases). V lost 2 bases and J 1 base, leaving 8 bases between the germline ends. The germline CDR1 and CDR2 sequences are MDHEN and SYDVKM. The CDR3 has 14 residues. CDR3 nucleotides: TGTGCCAGCAGTTTAGCAGGGCGTAACTATGGCTACACCTTC. Translation: CASSLAGRNYGYTF.

The chain combines TRBV2 with TRBJ2-7; TRBD1 matches 7 bases. V dropped 5 bases and J dropped 4; count of bases not matched to a gene: 8. CDR1 SNHLY and CDR2 FYNNEI come from the germline V gene. The CDR3 covers 14 residues. CDR3 DNA sequence: TGTGCCAGCAGTACCGACAGGGTTATATACGAGCAGTACTTC. Translation gives CASSTDRVIYEQYF.

This clone was found once. The rearrangement uses TRBV30 and TRBJ1-2, with TRBD1 matching over 8 bases. The CDR3 extends over 14 amino acids. Germline assignment: CDR1 GTSNPN and CDR2 SVGIG (reference sequence). J gave up 1 base and V 4 bases, and 5 bases lay outside the gene matches. The CDR3 spells CAWKQQGGNYGYTF. The CDR3 DNA follows: TGTGCCTGGAAACAACAGGGGGGTAACTATGGCTACACCTTC.

This chain connects TRBV15 to TRBJ1-2; tentatively, D is TRBD1 (5 bases). There are 15 residues in the CDR3. Per germline, CDR1 LNHNV and CDR2 YYDKDF (reference sequence). Trimming pared 0 bases from V and 1 base from J, leaving 9 bases between. The DNA for the CDR3 is TGTGCCACCAGCAGAGATAATAGGGGTAACTATGGCTACACCTTC. It encodes CATSRDNRGNYGYTF.

J is TRBJ2-2 and V is TRBV5-8; D may be TRBD2 (5 bases). Germline CDR1 and CDR2: SGHTS and YDEGEE. CDR3 length: 14 residues. V shed 3 bases and J shed 7 bases, with 13 bases lying between them. The CDR3 DNA is TGTGCCAGCAGCTGGACTCGGGTCAGCGGGGAGCTGTTTTTT. As protein: CASSWTRVSGELFF.

The chain links TRBV5-1 to TRBJ2-7, with TRBD2 matching over 16 bases. The CDR3 has 18 amino acids. Germline V gene data show CDR1 as SGHRS and CDR2 as YFSETQ. V shed 4 bases, J shed 2 bases, and the junction held 9 bases outside the gene matches. In DNA, the CDR3 is TGCGCCAGCAGCCTAGGGACTAGCGGGAGGGCCATCCCCTACGAGCAGTACTTC. Translation gives CASSLGTSGRAIPYEQYF.

The chain uses TRBV7-9 and TRBJ1-5; 10 bases match TRBD1. The J segment lost 1 base and the V segment lost 1 base, leaving 4 bases of the junction unmatched. This CDR3 is built from 17 residues. CDR1 is SEHNR and CDR2 is FQNEAQ in the germline V gene (reference sequence). The CDR3 bases are TGTGCCAGCAGCTTAGGGACAGGGGGTGTGAGCAATCAGCCCCAGCATTTT. It yields the protein CASSLGTGGVSNQPQHF.

The chain employs TRBV6-4 and TRBJ2-1; 9 nucleotides align to TRBD2. CDR1 is MRHNA and CDR2 is SNTAGT in the germline V gene. The CDR3 totals 17 residues. V dropped 1 base and J dropped 3; count of bases not matched to a gene: 7. The chain's CDR3 is CASSDWTPLAGYNEQFF. CDR3 nucleotides: TGTGCCAGCAGTGACTGGACCCCACTAGCGGGCTACAATGAGCAGTTCTTC.

This clone was detected a few times. This sequence joins TRBV16 and TRBJ2-1, with TRBD2 identical over 10 bases. The CDR3 is made up of 15 amino acids. The junction had 4 bases not matched to a gene; V was cut back by 0 bases and J by 8 bases. In germline, CDR1 is KGHSY, CDR2 FQNENV. DNA of the CDR3: TGTGCCAGCAGCCAATCGACTAGCGGGCGGGATGAGCAGTTCTTC. It specifies CASSQSTSGRDEQFF.